The 19 T cell receptor beta chains below all came from one sample that was sequenced in a study of patients and donors after allogeneic stem cell transplantation. TCRdb re-called the RT-PCR reads through MiXCR, storing one row per CDR3 protein. The data hold about a million distinct CDR3 sequences, with approximately 18% observed a single time. The sequenced sample consisted of blood, either unsorted or a sorted T cell fraction (not recorded which). The receptors were gathered from a human donor who was either an allogeneic HSCT recipient or a stem cell or donor lymphocyte infusion donor (not recorded which). It is not recorded whose cells these are; they may come from a transplant donor.

This clonotype came up a few times. CDR3 coding DNA: TGCGCCAGCAGCTCACTAGGACACATAAGGGACGAGCAGTACTTC. This translates into CASSSLGHIRDEQYF. V usage is TRBV5-1 and J usage is TRBJ2-7; TRBD1 or TRBD2 may be the D gene (5 bases each). Per the germline V gene, CDR1 is SGHRS and CDR2 is YFSETQ. The CDR3 totals 15 residues. V lost 3 bases and J 5 bases, leaving 18 bases between the germline ends.

The rearrangement links TRBV7-3 to TRBJ1-1; D gene ambiguous. V was clipped by 5 bases and J by 4 bases, with 5 bases between them. CDR3 length equals 11 residues. Germline loops: CDR1 SGHTA, CDR2 FQGTGA. In DNA, the CDR3 is TGTGCCAGCAGCGATTTCACTGAAGCTTTCTTT. It encodes CASSDFTEAFF.

The chain uses TRBV5-6 and TRBJ1-5; a weak D match, TRBD1 (5 bases). V lost 0 bases and J lost 2, with 15 bases in between. The CDR3 has 17 amino acids. In germline, CDR1 is SGHDT, CDR2 YYEEEE. The chain's CDR3 is CASSLEGATKGNQPQHF. The CDR3 DNA is TGTGCCAGCAGCTTGGAAGGGGCCACTAAGGGCAATCAGCCCCAGCATTTT.

The table lists this clonotype with a few counts. This chain uses TRBV5-1 with TRBJ2-7, with 9 bases aligning to TRBD2. The CDR3 length is 15 residues. With 0 bases clipped from V and 2 bases from J, the junction kept 3 bases outside the gene matches. Germline V CDR1 and CDR2: SGHRS, YFSETQ. The CDR3 loop reads CASSLVAGATYEQYF. In DNA form, the CDR3 reads TGCGCCAGCAGCTTGGTAGCGGGGGCCACCTACGAGCAGTACTTC.

This clonotype was detected a few times. This chain uses TRBV7-2 with TRBJ1-5; D gene uncertain. Deletions cut 1 base from V and 4 bases from J, with 11 bases between. The CDR3 totals 15 residues. CDR1 SGHTA and CDR2 FQGNSA come from the germline V gene. CDR3 coding DNA: TGTGCCAGCAGCTTAGACGGGGATTATAATCAGCCCCAGCATTTT. It is translated as CASSLDGDYNQPQHF.

The gene calls are TRBV7-2 and TRBJ1-2; maybe TRBD1 (5 bases). This CDR3 contains 15 residues. In germline, CDR1 is SGHTA, CDR2 FQGNSA. Trimming removed 1 base from V and 5 bases from J, with 14 bases in between. Written as DNA, the CDR3 is TGTGCCAGCAGCTTAGGGCATGAGGGGCAATATGGCTACACCTTC. This encodes CASSLGHEGQYGYTF.

The chain combines TRBV19 with TRBJ2-7; D not certain. The CDR3 consists of 14 residues. V was pared by 9 bases and J by 0 bases, with 15 bases between. Germline-derived CDR1 and CDR2 are LNHDA and SQIVND (reference sequence). The CDR3 loop reads CASAGAEISYEQYF. The CDR3 DNA reads TGTGCCAGCGCCGGCGCCGAAATCTCCTACGAGCAGTACTTC.

The CDR3 DNA follows: TGTGCCTGGACTCACCGGGGTCGGACCTACGAGCAGTACTTC. This codes for CAWTHRGRTYEQYF. This chain connects TRBV30 to TRBJ2-7; weak D call: TRBD2 (5 bases). Germline V CDR1 and CDR2: GTSNPN, SVGIG (reference sequence). Trimming took 4 bases from V and 2 from J, leaving 15 bases between them. CDR3 size: 14 residues.

This clonotype was counted only a few times. The chain links TRBV20-1 to TRBJ1-5; 11 nucleotides match TRBD1. V was clipped by 3 bases and J by 6 bases; unmatched bases: 10. Per the germline V gene, CDR1 is DFQATT and CDR2 is SNEGSKA (reference sequence). The CDR3 is 16 residues long. CDR3 protein: CSASLDGQGAVQPQHF. DNA for the CDR3: TGCAGTGCTAGCCTGGATGGACAGGGGGCGGTTCAGCCCCAGCATTTT.

The J gene is TRBJ2-1, the V gene TRBV20-1, with D uncertain. The V gene's germline CDR1 is DFQATT and CDR2 SNEGSKA (reference sequence). The CDR3 length is 13 residues. The V end was cut by 3 bases, the J end by 4 bases, with 10 bases between. In DNA, the CDR3 is TGCAGTGCTAGTTTCGTCACTTACAATGAGCAGTTCTTC. Its protein is CSASFVTYNEQFF.

The chain combines TRBV28 with TRBJ2-3, with 7 bases matching TRBD2. The CDR3 extends over 14 amino acids. The ends lost 5 bases at V and 5 bases at J; junction bases unmatched: 7. Germline V CDR1 and CDR2: MDHEN, SYDVKM. CDR3 nucleotide sequence: TGTGCCAGCAGTGGGGGACTATGGGGAGATACGCAGTATTTT. It translates to CASSGGLWGDTQYF.

This clonotype has more than one count but fewer than ten. The gene calls are TRBV20-1 and TRBJ1-2, with TRBD1 identical over 8 bases. CDR1 and CDR2 from the germline V gene are DFQATT and SNEGSKA (reference sequence). After removal of 2 bases from V and 0 bases from J, the junction contained 11 bases not matched to a gene. The CDR3 spans 17 residues. The CDR3 loop is CSARPLGQEGANYGYTF. CDR3 nucleotide sequence: TGCAGTGCTAGACCTCTGGGACAGGAGGGAGCTAACTATGGCTACACCTTC.

This clonotype was picked up a small number of times. V is TRBV2 and J is TRBJ2-5; D gene uncertain. V was cut by 3 bases and J by 5 bases, with 13 bases left in between. The germline V gene encodes CDR1 SNHLY and CDR2 FYNNEI. The CDR3 spans 14 residues. The CDR3 loop is CASSEGYSSETQYF. CDR3 nucleotides: TGTGCCAGCAGTGAGGGCTACTCTAGTGAGACCCAGTACTTC.

The chain joins TRBV20-1 to TRBJ2-3, with D possibly being TRBD1 or TRBD2 (6 bases each). V was clipped by 3 bases and J by 1 base, with 20 bases between them. This CDR3 contains 17 residues. Looked up from germline, CDR1 is DFQATT and CDR2 is SNEGSKA (reference sequence). The CDR3 reads CSASLPRRGSGTDTQYF. As DNA, the CDR3 is TGCAGTGCTAGTCTACCACGGAGGGGGTCCGGCACAGATACGCAGTATTTT.

In its sample, this clonotype was seen a few times. The chain joins TRBV6-1 to TRBJ1-4; no firm D call. Germline V gene lookup returns CDR1 MNHNS and CDR2 SASEGT. The V end lost 5 bases, the J end lost 0 bases, and 13 bases lay between the germline ends. The CDR3 length is 16 residues. The CDR3 DNA reads TGTGCCAGCAGTCGAGGGAAGATGGCAACTAATGAAAAACTGTTTTTT. Protein: CASSRGKMATNEKLFF.

This clonotype was counted once. J is TRBJ1-2 and V is TRBV7-9; 7 bases match TRBD1. The germline gives CDR1 SEHNR, CDR2 FQNEAQ (reference sequence). The V segment lost 5 bases and the J segment 2 bases; nucleotides outside the gene matches: 14. This CDR3 region has 17 residues. DNA of the CDR3: TGTGCCAGCAGCCCTGATTCCGGAGGGGGCGCAAACTATGGCTACACCTTC. Its protein is CASSPDSGGGANYGYTF. Supplemented by reference TRBV7-9 and TRBJ1-2, the full variable domain reads DTGVSQNPRHKITKRGQNVTFRCDPISEHNRLYWYRQTLGQGPEFLTYFQNEAQLEKSRLLSDRFSAERPKGSFSTLEIQRTEQGDSAMYLCASSPDSGGGANYGYTFGSGTRLTVV.

This clonotype was seen many times. The chain combines TRBV12-3 or TRBV12-4 with TRBJ1-6; TRBD1 might be the D (5 bases). The V gene lost 2 bases and the J gene lost 10 bases, with 15 bases spanning the gap. This CDR3 is built from 15 residues. CDR3 nucleotide sequence: TGTGCCAGCAGTTTATCGCGGGGCTCAGGGTCACCCCTCCACTTT. It codes for CASSLSRGSGSPLHF.

The chain couples TRBV7-9 to TRBJ2-7, with TRBD2 matching over 11 bases. CDR1 and CDR2 (germline): SEHNR, FQNEAQ (reference sequence). V trimming: 3 bases; J trimming: 4 bases; junction bases outside the gene matches: 5. The CDR3 extends over 15 amino acids. This chain's CDR3 is CASSFTSGSIYEQYF. In nucleotides, the CDR3 is TGTGCCAGCAGCTTTACTAGCGGGAGTATATACGAGCAGTACTTC.

V usage is TRBV20-1 and J usage is TRBJ1-2, with a possible D match to TRBD1 (6 bases). Germline values: CDR1 DFQATT, CDR2 SNEGSKA (reference sequence). The ends were cut back, 6 bases at V and 8 bases at J, with 22 bases in the middle. The length of the CDR3 is 14 residues. Written as DNA, the CDR3 is TGCAGTGCAAAACAGGGATCGGGTCGGCTGGGCTACACCTTC. Its translation: CSAKQGSGRLGYTF.